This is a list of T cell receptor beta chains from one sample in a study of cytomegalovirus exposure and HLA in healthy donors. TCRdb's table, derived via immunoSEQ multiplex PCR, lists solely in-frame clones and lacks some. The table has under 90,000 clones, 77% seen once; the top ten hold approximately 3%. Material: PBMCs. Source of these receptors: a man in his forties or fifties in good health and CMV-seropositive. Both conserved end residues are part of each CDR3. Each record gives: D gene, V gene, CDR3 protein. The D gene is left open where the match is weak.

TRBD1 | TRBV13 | CASSPRGTGGKLTEAFF
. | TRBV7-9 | CASSFLGSLETQYF
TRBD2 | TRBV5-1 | CASSEGGTNTGELFF
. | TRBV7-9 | CASSLEWAGIAFF
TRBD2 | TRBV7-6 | CASSFGGLAGGHEQYF
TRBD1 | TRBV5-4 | CASSLGTGVYEQYF
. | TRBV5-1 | CASSLGIGGVAAKNIQYF
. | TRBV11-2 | CASSLKSYNEQFF
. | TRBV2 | CASSPGGGGNQPQHF
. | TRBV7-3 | CASSLTGTSTDTQYF
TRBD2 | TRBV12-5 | CASGFGGGLAESTDTQYF
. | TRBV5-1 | CASSLQGSGYTF
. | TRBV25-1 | CASSLRVSNQPQHF
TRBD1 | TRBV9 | CASSVSPTGTEGEQYF
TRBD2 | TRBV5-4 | CASSRSSGIDNEQFF
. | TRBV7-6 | CASSSFETQYF
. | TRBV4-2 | CASSQGQGSGYGYTF
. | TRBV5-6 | CASSIDRYQETQYF